This T cell receptor (beta chain) was documented in a study of T cells in localized non-small cell lung cancer (dated by TCRdb to the early 2020s). Study-wide context: Comparing tumors with uninvolved tumor-adjacent lungs, the study looked at the T cell repertoires of hundreds of patients with early-stage NSCLC. The cohort consisted of around 250 treatment-naive NSCLC patients whose localized lung tumors had been resected. A mean age of about 66 years was recorded for the NSCLC patients, of whom 129 were male and about 100 were female. Study-wide findings and limitations: Longer overall survival was associated with higher blood T cell density, whereas shorter survival was associated with higher adjacent-lung clonality. Because the study design was exploratory, TCR variables were selected using unadjusted p-values without false-discovery rate correction. Uninvolved tumor-adjacent lung showed the highest T cell clonality, higher than tumor, which suggests more focused antigenic responses in the uninvolved tumor-adjacent lung. A median of approximately 53 of the top 100 tumor clones turned up in the paired uninvolved adjacent lung, and 25 to 30 of those clones also ranked among the top 100 of that same adjacent lung. Because multi-region sequencing of the tumors was not done, intratumor heterogeneity could not be ruled out.

TCR beta CDR3 regions were sequenced from DNA using the immunoSEQ Assay. Turning to the authors' computational methods: T cell density was computed as TCR beta template counts normalized to usable DNA estimated by amplifying housekeeping genes. Using the preseqR package, richness was estimated by extrapolating to 120,000 templates for tissue samples and 400,000 templates for PBMC samples. Clonality was defined as one minus Pielou's evenness. To identify tissue-enriched TCRs, differential abundance testing was run on productive amino-acid clonotypes with a minimum total count of 5 and an alpha of 0.1. The Jaccard Index and the Morisita Overlap Index were used to quantify repertoire overlap between compartments. TCR beta CDR3s were clustered by GLIPH together with public tetramer-defined viral CDR3s, and at least three viral sequences plus V-gene enrichment were required for viral motifs. TCRdb holds this immuneACCESS table with in-frame rearrangements only. Some clones are missing; in checked studies, unresolved V genes explain under half, and the rest has no known cause. The V and J calls and clone size come from that table; D and trimming were worked out from the DNA. A total of fewer than 6,000 clones appear in this sample, around 27% of them only once. Around 4.8% of the sample is in the top ten clones.

According to the germline V gene, CDR1 reads MDHEN and CDR2 reads SYDVKM. Clipping removes 6 bases from V and 0 bases from J, with 4 as the unmatched junction base count. The CDR3 starts with the cysteine, ends with the phenylalanine, and has 15 residues. The kept DNA is CDR3 alone, 45 bases in frame from the first base. At diagnosis, tumor, uninvolved tumor-adjacent lung and peripheral blood were collected and then preserved as a mix of FFPE and fresh-frozen material. To note about this clone: The target of this receptor is not known. Within one base of it there is no much larger clone, and no base qualities were kept.

The sample in question was lung tumor tissue, obtained before any cancer treatment. The clonotype was recovered from a man aged 40-75 years with stage II lung adenocarcinoma. This chain is built from TRBV28 and TRBJ2-4; 8 middle bases align to TRBD1. CDR3 reads: CASRQGGLAKNIQYF. The DNA sequence is as follows: TGTGCCAGCAGACAGGGGGGATTAGCCAAAAACATTCAGTACTTC.